This is a list of T cell receptor beta chains from one sample in a study of CD8 T cells in ankylosing spondylitis. TCRdb analysed the 5' RACE reads with MiXCR anew, one entry per CDR3 protein. In the table there are about 150,000 distinct CDR3 sequences, under 45% of which are singletons. Sequenced material: synovial fluid, either unsorted or a sorted T cell fraction (not recorded which). All receptors derive from a male donor with ankylosing spondylitis. Each CDR3 is given with its conserved first and last residue. A D gene is named only where the DNA matches it firmly. Only some rows state a clone size, as once, few, many or a class for expanded clones.

clone_size | j_call | d_call | v_call | cdr3_nt | cdr3_aa
NA | TRBJ1-5 | NA | TRBV2 | TGTGCCAGCAGTGAAGGAAGCAGGGGAGCTAGCAATCAGCCCCAGCATTTT | CASSEGSRGASNQPQHF
NA | TRBJ2-7 | NA | TRBV11-2 | TGTGCCAGCAGCGCGTCATGGGGTCTAGTTTACGAGCAGTACTTC | CASSASWGLVYEQYF
few | TRBJ1-6 | NA | TRBV20-1 | TGCAGTGCTCACGACCGGGACATACGGCTGGATTCACCCCTCCACTTT | CSAHDRDIRLDSPLHF
NA | TRBJ2-3 | TRBD2 | TRBV19 | TGTGCCAGTAGTGGGACAGGGGTTGGACTAGCGGGAGTTCCTTCAGATACGCAGTATTTT | CASSGTGVGLAGVPSDTQYF
few | TRBJ2-5 | TRBD2 | TRBV10-3 | TGTGCCATCAGTGAGTTCCAACTAGCGGGGGACCAAGAGACCCAGTACTTC | CAISEFQLAGDQETQYF
few | TRBJ2-7 | TRBD2 | TRBV20-1 | TGCAGTGCTTCCCCGGGAGGTTACGAGCAGTACTTC | CSASPGGYEQYF
few | TRBJ1-4 | NA | TRBV5-1 | TGCGCCAGCAGCTTGGCCACCTCAACTAATGAAAAACTGTTTTTT | CASSLATSTNEKLFF
many | TRBJ2-3 | TRBD2 | TRBV10-3 | TGTGCCATCAGTGCGTCTAGCGGGGGGGGTAGCACAGATACGCAGTATTTT | CAISASSGGGSTDTQYF
NA | TRBJ2-7 | TRBD1 | TRBV7-9 | TGTGCCAGCAGCCTCCCCCTGGGACAGGCCTACGAGCAGTACTTC | CASSLPLGQAYEQYF
NA | TRBJ1-2 | TRBD1 | TRBV9 | TGTGCCAGCAGCGCAGGCCGGGACAGGGGGAATTCAATTGACTATGGCTACACCTTC | CASSAGRDRGNSIDYGYTF
NA | TRBJ2-7 | NA | TRBV5-1 | TGCGCCAGCAGCCTTGATCCTAGGGGCTACGAGCAGTACTTC | CASSLDPRGYEQYF
NA | TRBJ2-1 | NA | TRBV7-3 | TGTGCCAGCAGCCCGATCAGCGACAGCAATGAGCAGTTCTTC | CASSPISDSNEQFF
NA | TRBJ2-2 | TRBD2 | TRBV15 | TGTGCCACCAACGGGAGGCCGAACACCGGGGAGCTGTTTTTT | CATNGRPNTGELFF
NA | TRBJ2-1 | TRBD1 | TRBV5-5 | TGTGCCAGCAGCTTGGACAGGGGGTCCTACAATGAGCAGTTCTTC | CASSLDRGSYNEQFF
NA | TRBJ1-1 | NA | TRBV12-3/TRBV12-4 | TGTGCCAGCAGCATAAGAGACGGGAACACTGAAGCTTTCTTT | CASSIRDGNTEAFF
NA | TRBJ1-2 | TRBD1 | TRBV7-9 | TGTGCCAGCAGCTCCGGACAGGCCCGCGGTTATGGCTACACCTTC | CASSSGQARGYGYTF
NA | TRBJ2-1 | TRBD2 | TRBV12-3/TRBV12-4 | TGTGCCAGCAGTGCCCGGGAGGCGGAAGCCTACAATGAGCAGTTCTTC | CASSAREAEAYNEQFF
NA | TRBJ2-1 | TRBD1 | TRBV29-1 | TGCAGCGTTGAAGGACAGGGAGCCAATGAGCAGTTCTTC | CSVEGQGANEQFF
NA | TRBJ1-5 | NA | TRBV12-3/TRBV12-4 | TGTGCCAGCAGTTTACCCAGGGGAGGCGGTCAGCCCCAGCATTTT | CASSLPRGGGQPQHF
NA | TRBJ1-1 | NA | TRBV28 | TGTGCCAGCAGTTTAACCCTGATGAACACTGAAGCTTTCTTT | CASSLTLMNTEAFF
few | TRBJ2-1 | NA | TRBV6-1 | TGTGCCAGCAGTCCACCGGGACTGTTCAATGAGCAGTTCTTC | CASSPPGLFNEQFF
few | TRBJ2-7 | TRBD1 | TRBV4-3 | TGCGCCAGCAGCCAAGAGGTCGGGACAGGGGGCTACGAGCAGTACTTC | CASSQEVGTGGYEQYF
NA | TRBJ2-7 | TRBD1 | TRBV4-1 | TGCGCCAGCAGCCGGGGACAGGGGGCCTACGAGCAGTACTTC | CASSRGQGAYEQYF
NA | TRBJ2-2 | NA | TRBV27 | TGTGCCAGCTGGGGATGGACGGGGCAGCTTAACACCGGGGAGCTGTTTTTT | CASWGWTGQLNTGELFF
NA | TRBJ2-1 | NA | TRBV7-6 | TGTGCCAGCAGTCCTAATGTCTACAATGAGCAGTTCTTC | CASSPNVYNEQFF
NA | TRBJ2-7 | TRBD2 | TRBV4-1 | TGCGCCAGCAGCCAAGAAGGACTAGCGGTTTCCTACGAGCAGTACTTC | CASSQEGLAVSYEQYF
few | TRBJ2-1 | TRBD2 | TRBV20-1 | TGCAGTGCTAGAGCGGGACTAGATCACGGTGAGCAGTTCTTC | CSARAGLDHGEQFF
once | TRBJ2-1 | NA | TRBV9 | TGTGCCAGCAGCGAGGGGGAGTCCTACAATGAGCAGTTCTTC | CASSEGESYNEQFF
many | TRBJ2-1 | NA | TRBV7-9 | TGTGCCAGCAGCTTATCCCCAGCAGGGTACTACAATGAGCAGTTCTTC | CASSLSPAGYYNEQFF
many | TRBJ2-7 | TRBD2 | TRBV5-1 | TGCGCCAGCAGCCCAGACAGCCCAAGATCTAGCGGGGGCTACGAGCAGTACTTC | CASSPDSPRSSGGYEQYF
NA | TRBJ1-1 | NA | TRBV3-1 | TGTGCCAGCAGCCAAATAATTAAGGGACTTCTTCGGGCTTTCTTT | CASSQIIKGLLRAFF
NA | TRBJ2-1 | TRBD2 | TRBV18 | TGTGCCAGCTCACCATATCGGGGTGATAGCGGGATGATTAACAATGAGCAGTTCTTC | CASSPYRGDSGMINNEQFF
few | TRBJ2-7 | TRBD1 | TRBV5-1 | TGCGCCAGCAGCTTGGCCGGGGACAGGGGACGGTACGAGCAGTACTTC | CASSLAGDRGRYEQYF
NA | TRBJ1-6 | TRBD1 | TRBV5-6 | TGTGCCAGCAGCTTGAAAGGACAGGAAGGCTCCTATAATTCACCCCTCCACTTT | CASSLKGQEGSYNSPLHF
few | TRBJ2-1 | NA | TRBV24-1 | TGTGCCACCAGTGACTCGAAGTACAATGAGCAGTTCTTC | CATSDSKYNEQFF
NA | TRBJ1-5 | NA | TRBV12-5 | TGTGCTAGTGGTTTGGTAATTTTGGGCAGGGGCCAAAGGCAGCCCCAGCATTTT | CASGLVILGRGQRQPQHF
NA | TRBJ2-3 | NA | TRBV28 | TGTGCCACCTCGCCGGGGATGGAAGATACGCAGTATTTT | CATSPGMEDTQYF
few | TRBJ1-2 | NA | TRBV28 | TGTGCCAGCAGTATAGGGGCAGGGACCCCTCGGATGCACACCTTC | CASSIGAGTPRMHTF
NA | TRBJ1-1 | NA | TRBV6-5 | TGTGCCAGCAGTTACTCGATATCGGGGTGGAACACTGAAGCTTTCTTT | CASSYSISGWNTEAFF
NA | TRBJ2-1 | TRBD2 | TRBV6-4 | TGTGCCAGCAGTGACACGGCGGGGGGGCACGATGAGCAGTTCTTC | CASSDTAGGHDEQFF
NA | TRBJ2-7 | TRBD1 | TRBV4-1 | TGCGCCAGCAGCCCCTTCGGACAGGGGCGATCCTACGAGCAGTACTTC | CASSPFGQGRSYEQYF
NA | TRBJ1-1 | NA | TRBV6-6 | TGTGCCAGCGGGAACACTGAAGCTTTCTTT | CASGNTEAFF
NA | TRBJ2-1 | TRBD2 | TRBV27 | TGTGCCAGCAGTTTAATCTTAGCGGGAGGGGTTGAGCAGTTCTTC | CASSLILAGGVEQFF
NA | TRBJ2-7 | NA | TRBV5-1 | TGCGCCAGCAGCTTGGTTTTTTGGGGGATCTTTTTCTACGAGCAGTACTTC | CASSLVFWGIFFYEQYF
NA | TRBJ2-7 | TRBD2 | TRBV29-1 | TGCAGCGTTCAGAGTTGGGCCGGGACTAGCGGCTACGAGCAGTACTTC | CSVQSWAGTSGYEQYF
NA | TRBJ2-1 | NA | TRBV27 | TGTGCCAGCAGTTTAGTTTTGCGGGTGAGCTCCTACAATGAGCAGTTCTTC | CASSLVLRVSSYNEQFF
few | TRBJ2-3 | NA | TRBV14 | TGTGCCAGCAGCCAAGAAGCCCCGGGAGTGAGCACAGATACGCAGTATTTT | CASSQEAPGVSTDTQYF
few | TRBJ2-3 | TRBD2 | TRBV12-3/TRBV12-4 | TGTGCCAGCAGTTGGGGACTAGCGAAGGGCACAGATACGCAGTATTTT | CASSWGLAKGTDTQYF